This is a list of T cell receptor beta chains from one sample in a study of T cell repertoires in cytomegalovirus infection. From the reads, TCRdb called clonotypes with MiXCR, one entry per CDR3 protein. The repertoire holds more than 85,000 distinct CDR3 sequences, with about 15% as singletons. Source material: PBMCs. The source of these receptors is a human donor in good health (CMV status not recorded). Some clones in this sample may be carry-over from other donors' samples. Both conserved end residues are part of each CDR3. Fields, in order: CDR3 protein, CDR3 DNA, D gene, J gene, V gene, clone size. The D gene is left open where the match is weak. For some rows the clone size is stated as once, few or many, or as a class when expanded; others skip it.

CDR3 protein: CASTAGRGTEAFF; CDR3 DNA: TGTGCCAGCACCGCGGGGAGGGGCACTGAAGCTTTCTTT; D gene: -; J gene: TRBJ1-1; V gene: TRBV2; clone size: -
CDR3 protein: CASSNPQVPQYF; CDR3 DNA: TGTGCCAGCAGCAACCCACAGGTTCCGCAGTATTTT; D gene: -; J gene: TRBJ2-3; V gene: TRBV6-2/TRBV6-3; clone size: many
CDR3 protein: CASSFRFAGGPNTDTQYF; CDR3 DNA: TGTGCCAGCAGCTTCAGGTTCGCGGGGGGGCCGAACACAGATACGCAGTATTTT; D gene: TRBD2; J gene: TRBJ2-3; V gene: TRBV11-1; clone size: many
CDR3 protein: CASMRARRELFF; CDR3 DNA: TGTGCCAGCATGAGGGCTCGCAGGGAGCTGTTTTTT; D gene: -; J gene: TRBJ2-2; V gene: TRBV2; clone size: many
CDR3 protein: CASSRDFYEQYF; CDR3 DNA: TGTGCCAGCAGCCGGGATTTCTACGAGCAGTACTTC; D gene: -; J gene: TRBJ2-7; V gene: TRBV2; clone size: -
CDR3 protein: CASSGSPGSWEQYF; CDR3 DNA: TGTGCCAGCTCCGGGTCCCCCGGGAGTTGGGAGCAGTACTTC; D gene: -; J gene: TRBJ2-7; V gene: TRBV7-6; clone size: many
CDR3 protein: CASSMGQGRYEQYF; CDR3 DNA: TGTGCCAGTAGTATGGGACAGGGACGATACGAGCAGTACTTC; D gene: TRBD1; J gene: TRBJ2-7; V gene: TRBV19; clone size: -
CDR3 protein: CASSPGPAGTQYF; CDR3 DNA: TGTGCCAGCAGTCCCGGCCCCGCAGGGACCCAGTACTTC; D gene: -; J gene: TRBJ2-5; V gene: TRBV12-3/TRBV12-4; clone size: few
CDR3 protein: CASSFTESNTQYF; CDR3 DNA: TGTGCCAGCAGCTTTACGGAGTCCAATACGCAGTATTTT; D gene: -; J gene: TRBJ2-3; V gene: TRBV7-9; clone size: few
CDR3 protein: CASSPRRTSYEQYF; CDR3 DNA: TGTGCCAGCAGTCCTAGGCGGACCTCCTACGAGCAGTACTTC; D gene: -; J gene: TRBJ2-7; V gene: TRBV7-4; clone size: -
CDR3 protein: CASSGEGLGYTEAFF; CDR3 DNA: TGTGCCAGCAGTGGAGAGGGACTTGGTTACACTGAAGCTTTCTTT; D gene: -; J gene: TRBJ1-1; V gene: TRBV6-2/TRBV6-3; clone size: few
CDR3 protein: CASSVGTGAYNEQFF; CDR3 DNA: TGTGCCAGCAGTGTTGGGACAGGAGCCTACAATGAGCAGTTCTTC; D gene: TRBD1; J gene: TRBJ2-1; V gene: TRBV12-3/TRBV12-4; clone size: many
CDR3 protein: CASSTWTSGSQETQYF; CDR3 DNA: TGTGCCAGCAGCACCTGGACTAGCGGGAGCCAAGAGACCCAGTACTTC; D gene: TRBD2; J gene: TRBJ2-5; V gene: TRBV7-9; clone size: few
CDR3 protein: CASSLYVGGGTDTQYF; CDR3 DNA: TGTGCCAGCAGCTTATACGTCGGGGGCGGCACAGATACGCAGTATTTT; D gene: -; J gene: TRBJ2-3; V gene: TRBV7-2; clone size: many
CDR3 protein: CASARDRAGQETQYF; CDR3 DNA: TGTGCCAGCGCACGGGACAGGGCAGGCCAAGAGACCCAGTACTTC; D gene: TRBD1; J gene: TRBJ2-5; V gene: TRBV2; clone size: -
CDR3 protein: CASSLLGLYEQYF; CDR3 DNA: TGCGCCAGCAGCTTGTTAGGACTCTACGAGCAGTACTTC; D gene: -; J gene: TRBJ2-7; V gene: TRBV5-1; clone size: few
CDR3 protein: CATRQGAGANVLTF; CDR3 DNA: TGTGCCACCCGACAGGGAGCTGGGGCCAACGTCCTGACTTTC; D gene: TRBD1; J gene: TRBJ2-6; V gene: TRBV28; clone size: few
CDR3 protein: CASSLYRPSTDTQYF; CDR3 DNA: TGTGCCAGCAGTTTATATCGGCCGAGCACAGATACGCAGTATTTT; D gene: -; J gene: TRBJ2-3; V gene: TRBV28; clone size: few
CDR3 protein: CASTPRGSGELFF; CDR3 DNA: TGTGCCAGCACCCCGCGGGGGAGCGGGGAGCTGTTTTTT; D gene: TRBD2; J gene: TRBJ2-2; V gene: TRBV12-3/TRBV12-4; clone size: many
CDR3 protein: CASSLLAASYNEQFF; CDR3 DNA: TGTGCCAGCAGCCTTCTAGCGGCGTCCTACAATGAGCAGTTCTTC; D gene: TRBD2; J gene: TRBJ2-1; V gene: TRBV7-3; clone size: many
CDR3 protein: CASSLVTGYEQYF; CDR3 DNA: TGTGCCAGCAGCTTAGTAACAGGATACGAGCAGTACTTC; D gene: -; J gene: TRBJ2-7; V gene: TRBV7-2; clone size: many